Below are 21 T cell receptor beta chains sequenced from a single sample in a study of T cell responses to AZD1222 COVID-19 vaccine. Method: immunoSEQ multiplex PCR; TCRdb's copy keeps in-frame clones and lacks some. The data hold about 170,000 clones, with 87% observed a single time. This sample comprised peripheral blood, obtained 28 days after the second AZD1222 dose. All receptors derive from an adult who received the AZD1222 COVID-19 vaccine.

The chain recombines TRBV4-2 with TRBJ2-7; D is unresolved. The CDR3 length is 13 residues. Germline values: CDR1 LGHNA, CDR2 YNFKEQ. Deletions cut 1 base from V and 4 bases from J, with 8 bases between. DNA for the CDR3: TGTGCCAGCAGCCAAGCTTCCAGATACGAGCAGTACTTC. Translation gives CASSQASRYEQYF.

The V gene is TRBV12-3 or TRBV12-4, the J gene TRBJ1-2, with D uncertain. CDR3 length: 13 amino acids. Trimming removed 1 base from V and 3 bases from J, with 6 bases in between. The chain's CDR3 is CASSLGRDYGYTF. For the CDR3, the DNA is TGTGCCAGCAGTTTAGGAAGAGACTATGGCTACACCTTC.

The CDR3 region is CASSLAVGGHSEQYF. The CDR3 nucleotides are TGTGCCAGCAGCTTAGCGGTGGGGGGACACTCCGAGCAGTACTTC. The gene calls are TRBV7-9 and TRBJ2-7, with D perhaps matching TRBD1 or TRBD2 (6 bases each). Germline V gene data show CDR1 as SEHNR and CDR2 as FQNEAQ (reference sequence). With 0 bases removed from V and 6 bases from J, the gap between germline ends came to 15 bases. This CDR3 is 15 amino acids long.

A few counts support this clone. The J gene is TRBJ1-2, the V gene TRBV6-1; TRBD1 might be the D (6 bases). Trimming stripped 2 bases from V and 3 bases from J, with 16 bases between. Germline V gene data show CDR1 as MNHNS and CDR2 as SASEGT. CDR3 size: 16 residues. The CDR3 region has the DNA TGTGCCAGCAGTGAAAACCTCTGGGGGCTAGACTATGGCTACACCTTC. It encodes CASSENLWGLDYGYTF.

The chain links TRBV4-1 to TRBJ1-6, with no clear D. V was trimmed by 4 bases and J by 7 bases, leaving 17 bases between them. Per germline, CDR1 MGHRA and CDR2 YSYEKL. The CDR3 length is 16 residues. The DNA of the CDR3 is TGCGCCAGCAGCCGTAACATAGGGATTTTCAATTCACCCCTCCACTTT. The encoded protein is CASSRNIGIFNSPLHF.

The CDR3 sequence: CASSDSSMRGVGGYGYTF. In DNA form, the CDR3 reads TGTGCCAGCAGTGACTCCTCAATGAGGGGTGTGGGAGGCTATGGCTACACCTTC. The chain links TRBV6-4 to TRBJ1-2; tentative D call: TRBD1 (5 bases). The CDR3 length is 18 residues. V was clipped by 0 bases and J by 4 bases, with 21 bases between them. Germline lookup yields CDR1 MRHNA and CDR2 SNTAGT.

This chain connects TRBV5-4 to TRBJ1-1; weak D call: TRBD1 (5 bases). The CDR3 is 16 amino acids. Trimming took 4 bases from V and 6 from J, leaving 22 bases between them. In germline, CDR1 is SGHNT, CDR2 YYREEE (reference sequence). CDR3 residues: CASSPTQGLLGAEAFF. The CDR3 DNA reads TGTGCCAGCAGCCCCACCCAAGGACTCCTAGGGGCTGAAGCTTTCTTT.

This chain links TRBV7-9 with TRBJ2-5; TRBD2 aligns across 13 bases. Germline V gene sequence: CDR1 SEHNR, CDR2 FQNEAQ (reference sequence). The CDR3 has 16 amino acids. Germline trimming cut 5 bases from V and 2 bases from J; bases unmatched to any gene: 5. The CDR3 here is CASSRGTSGAQETQYF. The DNA for the CDR3 is TGTGCCAGCAGCCGGGGGACTAGCGGGGCTCAAGAGACCCAGTACTTC.

V and J are TRBV29-1 and TRBJ2-7, with D possibly TRBD1 on 6 matching bases. V was pared by 6 bases and J by 6 bases, with 15 bases between. The CDR3 has 12 residues. The germline V gene encodes CDR1 SQVTM and CDR2 ANQGSEA. The CDR3 region is CSVVTGGGEQYF. CDR3 bases: TGCAGCGTGGTGACAGGTGGGGGCGAGCAGTACTTC.

This chain connects TRBV6-1 to TRBJ1-2; 7 nucleotides agree with TRBD1. This CDR3 contains 13 residues. The junction had 3 bases not matched to a gene; V was cut back by 2 bases and J by 6 bases. Germline lookup yields CDR1 MNHNS and CDR2 SASEGT. The CDR3 nucleotides read TGTGCCAGCAGTGAAAGACAGGGCCATGGCTACACCTTC. It translates to CASSERQGHGYTF.

This chain joins TRBV5-1 and TRBJ2-3, with TRBD2 matching 12 bases. Germline loops: CDR1 SGHRS, CDR2 YFSETQ. V lost 3 bases and J lost 0; bases outside the gene matches: 2. CDR3 length: 16 amino acids. Written as DNA, the CDR3 is TGCGCCAGCAGCTACGGGACTAGCGGGAGCACAGATACGCAGTATTTT. Amino acids: CASSYGTSGSTDTQYF.

The chain links TRBV7-6 to TRBJ1-1, with D perhaps TRBD1 (5 bases). The CDR3 contains 16 residues. V was trimmed by 1 base and J by 2 bases, leaving 14 bases between them. Per the germline V gene, CDR1 is SGHVS and CDR2 is FNYEAQ. CDR3 nucleotide sequence: TGTGCCAGCAGCTTAGTGCGAGGGGCAACAAACACTGAAGCTTTCTTT. It codes for CASSLVRGATNTEAFF.

The gene calls are TRBV6-1 and TRBJ2-7; the match to TRBD1 covers 9 bases. The CDR3 is 14 amino acids. The trim removed 2 bases at V and 7 bases at J, leaving 6 bases unmatched. Germline V gene lookup returns CDR1 MNHNS and CDR2 SASEGT. The CDR3 region is CASSELGQGGEQYF. The DNA of the CDR3 is TGTGCCAGCAGTGAATTGGGACAGGGCGGGGAGCAGTACTTC.

DNA for the CDR3: TGTGCCAGCACCATAAGGGGGCTCACAGATACGCAGTATTTT. Its protein is CASTIRGLTDTQYF. The rearrangement uses TRBV7-2 and TRBJ2-3, with 7 bases fitting TRBD1. Germline V gene lookup returns CDR1 SGHTA and CDR2 FQGNSA. Unmatched junction bases numbered 6, after V lost 7 bases and J lost 2 bases. CDR3 length: 14 residues.

The chain recombines TRBV2 with TRBJ2-2; 8 positions match TRBD2. From germline, CDR1 is SNHLY and CDR2 FYNNEI. Trimming at V came to 1 base and at J to 4 bases, leaving 5 bases not matched to a gene. CDR3 length: 16 residues. CDR3 sequence (DNA): TGTGCCAGCAGTGAAGGGTACGGGGGGGCCACCGGGGAGCTGTTTTTT. Protein sequence: CASSEGYGGATGELFF. Together with reference TRBV2 and TRBJ2-2, the CDR3 gives the full variable domain: EPEVTQTPSHQVTQMGQEVILRCVPISNHLYFYWYRQILGQKVEFLVSFYNNEISEKSEIFDDQFSVERPDGSNFTLKIRSTKLEDSAMYFCASSEGYGGATGELFFGEGSRLTVL.

V is TRBV7-6 and J is TRBJ1-1; D gene unclear. Germline V gene sequence: CDR1 SGHVS, CDR2 FNYEAQ. V was cut by 2 bases and J by 1 base, with 14 bases left in between. The CDR3 has 16 residues. The DNA of the CDR3 is TGTGCCAGCAGCTTAACAGAGTTGGCCCAGAACACTGAAGCTTTCTTT. It translates to CASSLTELAQNTEAFF.

The chain couples TRBV18 to TRBJ1-6; the D gene is possibly TRBD1 (5 bases). The CDR3 has 15 amino acids. Trimming removed 0 bases at V and 5 bases at J, with 8 bases between. Germline loops: CDR1 KGHSH, CDR2 LQKENI. Here the CDR3 reads CASSPPGGDNSPLHF. The CDR3 DNA sequence: TGTGCCAGCTCACCACCGGGAGGGGATAATTCACCCCTCCACTTT.

The chain combines TRBV5-4 with TRBJ1-2, with 11 bases aligning to TRBD1. CDR1 and CDR2 (germline): SGHNT, YYREEE (reference sequence). J gave up 11 bases and V 4 bases, and 13 bases lay outside the gene matches. This CDR3 spans 15 amino acids. The CDR3 sequence: CASSILLGQGAGYTF. The CDR3 DNA sequence: TGTGCCAGCAGCATACTTCTAGGACAGGGGGCAGGATACACCTTC.

This rearrangement joins TRBV3-1 (or the pseudogene TRBV3-2) to TRBJ1-1; D perhaps matches TRBD1 (6 bases). This CDR3 is 15 amino acids long. Germline CDR1 is LGHDT and CDR2 is YNNKEL (reference sequence). Trimming pared 3 bases from V and 6 bases from J, leaving 17 bases between. The CDR3 reads CASSHPGGLGAEAFF. CDR3 sequence (DNA): TGTGCCAGCAGCCACCCTGGGGGGCTTGGCGCTGAAGCTTTCTTT.

The chain carries TRBV6-2 or TRBV6-3 and TRBJ1-1, with TRBD1 identical over 8 bases. The V gene's germline CDR1 is MNHEY and CDR2 SVGEGT. CDR3 length equals 16 residues. The J segment lost 3 bases and the V segment lost 4 bases, leaving 10 bases of the junction unmatched. This chain's CDR3 is CASSLPRQGRHTEAFF. The CDR3 coding sequence is TGTGCCAGCAGTTTACCGAGACAGGGGAGGCACACTGAAGCTTTCTTT.

This clone has just one count. The chain is built from TRBV5-8 and TRBJ2-1; D is undetermined. The CDR3 has 10 residues. Trimming removed 10 bases at V and 8 bases at J, with 10 bases between. Germline lookup yields CDR1 SGHTS and CDR2 YDEGEE. DNA for the CDR3: TGTGCCTCAGCATCATATGAGCAGTTCTTC. Translated: CASASYEQFF.